These 9 T cell receptor beta chains were all obtained from the same sample, sequenced in a study of neoadjuvant anti-PD-1 for oral cavity cancer (dated by TCRdb to the early 2020s). What the time point label conveys for this sample: after neoadjuvant nivolumab, at surgical resection. The library was obtained by the immunoSEQ multiplex PCR assay. TCRdb retrieved this table from immuneACCESS and kept in-frame rearrangements only. Not all clones are present; in checked studies, unresolved V genes account for under half, and no reason is known for the remainder. Counted in this sample were 11,000 to 15,000 clones; roughly 77% of them appeared once. The top ten hold 2.4% of the sample. The specimen comprised PBMCs, sampled after nivolumab (anti-PD-1) treatment. The origin of the receptors is a person between 40 and 80 years old with oral cavity squamous cell carcinoma.

The gene calls are TRBV13 and TRBJ2-2; D might be TRBD1 or TRBD2, each matching 5 bases. From germline, CDR1 is PRHDT and CDR2 FYEKMQ (reference sequence). This CDR3 contains 17 residues. Trimming took 3 bases from V and 3 from J, leaving 17 bases between them. The CDR3 bases are TGTGCCAGCAGCTTTGGGCCCGTGTGGGACGACACCGGGGAGCTGTTTTTT. This codes for CASSFGPVWDDTGELFF.

V gene TRBV19 combines with J gene TRBJ2-7; possibly TRBD1 for D (6 bases). In germline, CDR1 is LNHDA, CDR2 SQIVND (reference sequence). Trimming left V 1 base short and J 3 bases short, with 7 bases between. This CDR3 region has 13 residues. CDR3 residues: CASSIGRGYEQYF. The CDR3 coding sequence is TGTGCCAGTAGTATAGGCAGGGGCTACGAGCAGTACTTC.

V usage is TRBV9 and J usage is TRBJ1-6; D is possibly TRBD1 (5 bases). CDR3 length: 16 amino acids. Germline CDR1 SGDLS, CDR2 YYNGEE. The V end was cut by 2 bases, the J end by 6 bases, with 15 bases between. The CDR3 loop is CASSVNAGRTNSPLHF. The CDR3, as DNA: TGTGCCAGCAGCGTTAACGCGGGACGCACTAATTCACCCCTCCACTTT. Filled out from reference TRBV9 and TRBJ1-6, the complete variable domain reads DSGVTQTPKHLITATGQRVTLRCSPRSGDLSVYWYQQSLDQGLQFLIQYYNGEERAKGNILERFSAQQFPDLHSELNLSSLELGDSALYFCASSVNAGRTNSPLHFGNGTRLTVT.

This chain connects TRBV29-1 to TRBJ1-5; no reliable D call. CDR3 length: 12 residues. V lost 6 bases, J lost 6 bases, and 12 bases lay in between. The V gene's germline CDR1 is SQVTM and CDR2 ANQGSEA. CDR3 in amino acids: CSVCDIGQPQHF. The CDR3 nucleotides are TGCAGCGTCTGTGACATTGGTCAGCCCCAGCATTTT.

The rearrangement joins TRBV6-5 to TRBJ1-1, with a tentative D call TRBD1 (5 bases). This CDR3 spans 13 amino acids. V gave up 6 bases and J gave up 1 base, with 9 bases separating them. Germline loops: CDR1 MNHEY, CDR2 SVGAGI. CDR3 bases: TGTGCCAGCAGCCCACAGGAGAACACTGAAGCTTTCTTT. Amino acid sequence: CASSPQENTEAFF.

This clone has more than one count but fewer than ten. This rearrangement joins TRBV5-1 to TRBJ2-2, with a weak D call TRBD1 (6 bases). The V end lost 4 bases, the J end lost 0 bases, and 13 bases lay between the germline ends. The CDR3 sequence is 16 residues long. Germline loops: CDR1 SGHRS, CDR2 YFSETQ. CDR3 region: CASSPGTLANTGELFF. CDR3 DNA sequence: TGCGCCAGCAGCCCTGGGACACTCGCGAACACCGGGGAGCTGTTTTTT.

The chain employs TRBV9 and TRBJ2-2; D not certain. V was pared by 4 bases and J by 6 bases, with 10 bases between. The CDR3 has 13 amino acids. The V gene's germline CDR1 is SGDLS and CDR2 YYNGEE. The CDR3: CASSPRWAGELFF. In nucleotides, the CDR3 is TGTGCCAGCAGCCCCCGGTGGGCCGGGGAGCTGTTTTTT.

This sequence joins TRBV6-6 and TRBJ1-2; D possibly corresponds to TRBD1 (6 bases). Trimming removed 5 bases at V and 7 bases at J, with 20 bases between. CDR1 is MNHNY and CDR2 is SVGAGI in the germline V gene (reference sequence). The CDR3 spans 15 residues. CDR3 sequence (DNA): TGTGCCAGCAGTCAGGACAGAGGAGGGCAAGCTGGCTACACCTTC. Its translation: CASSQDRGGQAGYTF.

J is TRBJ2-1 and V is TRBV7-8; 8 nucleotides line up with TRBD2. From germline, CDR1 is SGHVS and CDR2 FQNEAQ. J was trimmed by 4 bases and V by 5 bases; bases with no gene match: 7. The CDR3 contains 15 residues. The CDR3 reads CASSPTSGPYNEQFF. The DNA for the CDR3 is TGTGCCAGCAGCCCAACTAGCGGACCTTACAATGAGCAGTTCTTC.